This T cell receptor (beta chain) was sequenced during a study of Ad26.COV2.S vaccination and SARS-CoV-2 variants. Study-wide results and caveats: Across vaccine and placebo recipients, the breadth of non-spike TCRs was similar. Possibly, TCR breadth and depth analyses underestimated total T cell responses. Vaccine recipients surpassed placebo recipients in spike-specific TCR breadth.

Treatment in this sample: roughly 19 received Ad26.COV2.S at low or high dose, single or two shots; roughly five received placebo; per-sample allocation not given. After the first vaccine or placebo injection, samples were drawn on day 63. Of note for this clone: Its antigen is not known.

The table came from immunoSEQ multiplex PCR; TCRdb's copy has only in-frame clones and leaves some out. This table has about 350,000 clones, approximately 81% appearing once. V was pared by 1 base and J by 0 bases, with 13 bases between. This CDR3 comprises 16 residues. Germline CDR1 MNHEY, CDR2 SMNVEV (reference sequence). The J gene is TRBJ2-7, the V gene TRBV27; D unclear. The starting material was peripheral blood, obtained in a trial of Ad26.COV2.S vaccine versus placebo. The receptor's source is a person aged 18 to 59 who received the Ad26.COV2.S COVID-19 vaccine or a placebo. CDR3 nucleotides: TGTGCCAGCAGTTTATTGACACCTCCGAGCTCCTACGAGCAGTACTTC. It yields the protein CASSLLTPPSSYEQYF.